This T cell receptor (beta chain) is drawn from a study of cytomegalovirus exposure and HLA in healthy donors. Details on this clone: Antigen: not known.

Findings of the study overall: It was shown in a later analysis that HLA-associated TCR beta chains were more clonally expanded than other, equally common chains.

The donors comprised healthy bone marrow donors. The PCR was carried out with 60 Vbeta primers and 13 Jbeta primers. As originally analysed: There were around 77 million unique TCR beta chains by a later count, and 10 million to 12 million of them were shared. TCRdb keeps only in-frame clones here, not all; method: immunoSEQ multiplex PCR. D and trimming come from the DNA, and the V and J calls and clone size come from that table. The specimen's table records 65,000 to 95,000 clones. The clonotype was recovered from a female donor in good health and CMV-seropositive. The sequenced sample consisted of PBMCs.

This CDR3 reads CASSSIQGTNSPLHF. CDR3 nucleotide sequence: TGTGCCAGCAGCTCCATACAGGGCACCAATTCACCCCTCCACTTT. This sequence joins TRBV11-3 and TRBJ1-6, with D possibly TRBD1 on 6 matching bases. CDR1 is SGHNT and CDR2 is YENEEA in the germline V gene. The CDR3 extends over 15 amino acids. The ends were cut back, 4 bases at V and 7 bases at J, with 14 bases in the middle. Based on the CDR3 plus reference TRBV11-3 and TRBJ1-6, the full variable domain is EAGVVQSPRYKIIEKKQPVAFWCNPISGHNTLYWYLQNLGQGPELLIRYENEEAVDDSQLPKDRFSAERLKGVDSTLKIQPAELGDSAVYLCASSSIQGTNSPLHFGNGTRLTVT.